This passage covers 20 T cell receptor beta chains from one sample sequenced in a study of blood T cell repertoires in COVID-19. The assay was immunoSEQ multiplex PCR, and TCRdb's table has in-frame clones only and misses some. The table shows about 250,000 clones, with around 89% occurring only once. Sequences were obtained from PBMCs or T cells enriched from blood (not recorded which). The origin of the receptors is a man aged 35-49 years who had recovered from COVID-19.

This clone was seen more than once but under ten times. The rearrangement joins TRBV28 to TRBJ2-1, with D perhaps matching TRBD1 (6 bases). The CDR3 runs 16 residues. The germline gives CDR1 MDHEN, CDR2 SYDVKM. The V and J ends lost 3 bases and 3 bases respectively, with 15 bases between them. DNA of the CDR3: TGTGCCAGCAGTTTGATCTTGGACAGCTACTACAATGAGCAGTTCTTC. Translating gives CASSLILDSYYNEQFF.

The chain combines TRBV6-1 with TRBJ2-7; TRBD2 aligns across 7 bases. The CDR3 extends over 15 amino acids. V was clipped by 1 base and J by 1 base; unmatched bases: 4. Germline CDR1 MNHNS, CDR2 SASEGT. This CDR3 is CASSEDGRASYEQYF. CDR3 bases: TGTGCCAGCAGTGAAGATGGGAGGGCTTCCTACGAGCAGTACTTC.

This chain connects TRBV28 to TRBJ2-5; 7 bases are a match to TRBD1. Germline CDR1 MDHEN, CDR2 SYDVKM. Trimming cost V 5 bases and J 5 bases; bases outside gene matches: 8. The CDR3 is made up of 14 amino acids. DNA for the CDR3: TGTGCCAGCAGTCACCAGGGGGTCCAGGAGACCCAGTACTTC. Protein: CASSHQGVQETQYF.

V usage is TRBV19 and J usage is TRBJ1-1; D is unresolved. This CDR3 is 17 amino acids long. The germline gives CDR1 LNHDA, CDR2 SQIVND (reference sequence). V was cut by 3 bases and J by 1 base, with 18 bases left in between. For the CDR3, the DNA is TGTGCCAGTAGTATTTATTTCATACAGACACCGAACACTGAAGCTTTCTTT. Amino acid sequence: CASSIYFIQTPNTEAFF.

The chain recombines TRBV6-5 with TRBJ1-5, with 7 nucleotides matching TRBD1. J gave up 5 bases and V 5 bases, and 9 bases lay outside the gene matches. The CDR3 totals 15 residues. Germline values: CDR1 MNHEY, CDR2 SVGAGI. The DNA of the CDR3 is TGTGCCAGCAGTAGTGTCCACAGGGGTGATCAGCCCCAGCATTTT. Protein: CASSSVHRGDQPQHF.

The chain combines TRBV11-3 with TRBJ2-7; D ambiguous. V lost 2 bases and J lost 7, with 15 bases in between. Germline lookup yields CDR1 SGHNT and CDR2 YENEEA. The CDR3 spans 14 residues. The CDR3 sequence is CASSLPNSIVEQYF. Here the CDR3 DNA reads TGTGCCAGCAGCTTACCCAATTCAATAGTGGAGCAGTACTTC.

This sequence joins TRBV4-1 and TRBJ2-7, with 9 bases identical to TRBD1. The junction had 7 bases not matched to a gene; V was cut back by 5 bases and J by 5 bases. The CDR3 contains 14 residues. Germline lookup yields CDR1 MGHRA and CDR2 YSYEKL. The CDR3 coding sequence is TGCGCCAGCAGCAAACGGACAGGGGTAGACGAGCAGTACTTC. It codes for CASSKRTGVDEQYF.

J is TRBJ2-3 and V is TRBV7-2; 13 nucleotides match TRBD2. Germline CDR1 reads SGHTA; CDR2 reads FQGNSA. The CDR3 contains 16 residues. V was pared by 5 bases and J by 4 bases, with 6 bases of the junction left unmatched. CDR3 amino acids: CASSPWTSGSADTQYF. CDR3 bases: TGTGCCAGCAGCCCCTGGACTAGCGGGAGCGCAGATACGCAGTATTTT.

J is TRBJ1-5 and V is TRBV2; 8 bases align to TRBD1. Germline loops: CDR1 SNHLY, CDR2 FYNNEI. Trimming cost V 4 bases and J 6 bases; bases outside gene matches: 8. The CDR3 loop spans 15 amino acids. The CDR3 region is CASSAWTGKTQPQHF. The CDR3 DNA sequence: TGTGCCAGCAGTGCTTGGACAGGGAAGACTCAGCCCCAGCATTTT.

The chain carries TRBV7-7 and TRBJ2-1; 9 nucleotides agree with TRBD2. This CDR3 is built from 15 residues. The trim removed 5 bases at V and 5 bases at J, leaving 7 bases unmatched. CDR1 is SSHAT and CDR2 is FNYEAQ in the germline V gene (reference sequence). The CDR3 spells CASSQGLAEDNEQFF. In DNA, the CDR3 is TGTGCCAGCAGCCAGGGACTAGCTGAAGACAATGAGCAGTTCTTC.

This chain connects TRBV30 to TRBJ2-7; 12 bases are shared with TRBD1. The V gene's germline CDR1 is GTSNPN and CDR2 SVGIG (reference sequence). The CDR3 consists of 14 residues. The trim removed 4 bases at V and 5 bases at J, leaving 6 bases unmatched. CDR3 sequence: CAWKGTGGFHEQYF. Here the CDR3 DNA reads TGTGCCTGGAAGGGGACAGGGGGCTTCCACGAGCAGTACTTC.

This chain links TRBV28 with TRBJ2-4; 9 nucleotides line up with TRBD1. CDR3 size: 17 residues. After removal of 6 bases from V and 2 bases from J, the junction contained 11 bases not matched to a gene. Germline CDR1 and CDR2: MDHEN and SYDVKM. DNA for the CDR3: TGTGCCAGCAGCGCCCCGGGACAGGGATCCTCCAAAAACATTCAGTACTTC. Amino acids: CASSAPGQGSSKNIQYF.

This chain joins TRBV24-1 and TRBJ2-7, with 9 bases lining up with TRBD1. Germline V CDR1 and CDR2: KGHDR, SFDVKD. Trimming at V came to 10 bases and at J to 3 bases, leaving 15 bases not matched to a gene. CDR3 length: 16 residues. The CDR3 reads CATSTAPGQGDYEQYF. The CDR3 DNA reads TGTGCCACTTCCACAGCTCCGGGACAGGGTGACTACGAGCAGTACTTC.

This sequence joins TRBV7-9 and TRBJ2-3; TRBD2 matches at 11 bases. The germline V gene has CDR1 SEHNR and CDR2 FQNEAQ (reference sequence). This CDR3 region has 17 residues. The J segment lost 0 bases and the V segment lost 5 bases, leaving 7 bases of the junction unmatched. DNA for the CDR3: TGTGCCAGCAGCGCCCGGGGGACTAGCGGCAGCACAGATACGCAGTATTTT. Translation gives CASSARGTSGSTDTQYF.

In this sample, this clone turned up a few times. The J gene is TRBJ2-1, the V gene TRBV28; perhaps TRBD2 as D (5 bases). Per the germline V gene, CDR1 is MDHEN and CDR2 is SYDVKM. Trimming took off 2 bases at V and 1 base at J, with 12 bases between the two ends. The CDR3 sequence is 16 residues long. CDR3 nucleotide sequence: TGTGCCAGCAGTTTAGGAGGATCGAGGTCCTACAATGAGCAGTTCTTC. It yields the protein CASSLGGSRSYNEQFF.

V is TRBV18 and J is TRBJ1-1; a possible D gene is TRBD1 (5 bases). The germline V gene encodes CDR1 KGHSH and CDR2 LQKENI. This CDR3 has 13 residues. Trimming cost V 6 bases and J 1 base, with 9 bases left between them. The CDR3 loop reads CASSETENTEAFF. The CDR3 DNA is TGTGCCAGCTCCGAGACAGAGAACACTGAAGCTTTCTTT.

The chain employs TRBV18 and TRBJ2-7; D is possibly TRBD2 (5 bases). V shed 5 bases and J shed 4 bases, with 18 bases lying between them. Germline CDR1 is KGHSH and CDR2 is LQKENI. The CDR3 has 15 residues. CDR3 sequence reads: CASSFEVRGLYEQYF. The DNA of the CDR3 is TGTGCCAGCTCATTCGAGGTCCGGGGTCTGTACGAGCAGTACTTC.

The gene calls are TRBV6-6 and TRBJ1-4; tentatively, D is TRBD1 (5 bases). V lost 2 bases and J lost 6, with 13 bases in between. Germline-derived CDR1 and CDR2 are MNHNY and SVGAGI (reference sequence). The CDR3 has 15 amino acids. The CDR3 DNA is TGTGCCAGCAGTTACGTGCGGGACGGCGATGAAAAACTGTTTTTT. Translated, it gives CASSYVRDGDEKLFF.

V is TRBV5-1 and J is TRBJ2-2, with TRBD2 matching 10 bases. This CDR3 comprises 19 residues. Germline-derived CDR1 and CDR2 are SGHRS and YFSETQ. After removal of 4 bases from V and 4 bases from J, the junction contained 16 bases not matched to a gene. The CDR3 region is CASSPVRGLAGAGTGELFF. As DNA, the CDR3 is TGCGCCAGCAGCCCGGTTCGAGGGCTAGCGGGAGCGGGCACCGGGGAGCTGTTTTTT.

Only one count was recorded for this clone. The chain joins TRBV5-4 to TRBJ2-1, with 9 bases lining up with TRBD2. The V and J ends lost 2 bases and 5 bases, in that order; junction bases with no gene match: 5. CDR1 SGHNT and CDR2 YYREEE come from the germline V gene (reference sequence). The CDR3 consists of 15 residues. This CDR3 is CASSLPGLANNEQFF. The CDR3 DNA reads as TGTGCCAGCAGCTTACCGGGACTAGCCAACAATGAGCAGTTCTTC.